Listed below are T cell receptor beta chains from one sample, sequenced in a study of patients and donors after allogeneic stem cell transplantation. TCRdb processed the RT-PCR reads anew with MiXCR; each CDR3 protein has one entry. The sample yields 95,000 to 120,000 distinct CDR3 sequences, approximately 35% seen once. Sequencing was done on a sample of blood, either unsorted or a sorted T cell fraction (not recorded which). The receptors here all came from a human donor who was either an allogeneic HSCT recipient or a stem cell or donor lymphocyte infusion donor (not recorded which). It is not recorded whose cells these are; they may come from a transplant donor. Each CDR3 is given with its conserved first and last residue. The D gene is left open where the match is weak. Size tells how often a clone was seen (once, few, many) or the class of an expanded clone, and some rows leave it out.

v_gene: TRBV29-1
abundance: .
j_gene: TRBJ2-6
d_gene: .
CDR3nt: TGCAGCGTTGTGGGCTCTGGGGCCAACGTCCTGACTTTC
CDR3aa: CSVVGSGANVLTF

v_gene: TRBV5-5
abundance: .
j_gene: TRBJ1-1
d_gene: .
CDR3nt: TGTGCCAGCAGCTTGCTACCCTCGAACACTGAAGCTTTCTTT
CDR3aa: CASSLLPSNTEAFF

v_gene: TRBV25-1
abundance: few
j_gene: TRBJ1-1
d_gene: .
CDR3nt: TGTGCCAGCAGTGAATACGGGAGATCGAACACTGAAGCTTTCTTT
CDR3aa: CASSEYGRSNTEAFF

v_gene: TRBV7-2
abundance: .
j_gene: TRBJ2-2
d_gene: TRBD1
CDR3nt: TGTGCCAGCAGCTTTTTACAGGGGTACACCGGGGAGCTGTTTTTT
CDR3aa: CASSFLQGYTGELFF

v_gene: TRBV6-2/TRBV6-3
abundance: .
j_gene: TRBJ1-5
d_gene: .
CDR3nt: TGTGCCAGCAGCCCCCCGGGGGGTTACAATCAGCCCCAGCATTTT
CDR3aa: CASSPPGGYNQPQHF

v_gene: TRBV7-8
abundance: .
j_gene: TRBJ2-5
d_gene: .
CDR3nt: TGTGCCAGCAGCTTATTCGCGGAGACCCAGTACTTC
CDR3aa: CASSLFAETQYF

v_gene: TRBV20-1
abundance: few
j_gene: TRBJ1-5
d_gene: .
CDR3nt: TGCAGTGCTAGTGATACGTCGGGTCAGCCCCAGCATTTT
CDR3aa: CSASDTSGQPQHF

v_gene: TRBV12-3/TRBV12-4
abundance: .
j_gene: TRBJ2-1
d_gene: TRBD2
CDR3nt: TGTGCCAGCAGTCCCAGAGGGGGACTAGCGAACAATGAGCAGTTCTTC
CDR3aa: CASSPRGGLANNEQFF

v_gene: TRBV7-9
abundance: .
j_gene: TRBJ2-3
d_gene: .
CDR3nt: TGTGCCAGCAGCTCAAAAACAGGGATGGATACGCAGTATTTT
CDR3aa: CASSSKTGMDTQYF

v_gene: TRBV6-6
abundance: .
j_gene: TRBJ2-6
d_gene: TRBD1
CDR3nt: TGTGGGGGGGCGGGACAGGCCGCCTCTGGGGCCAACGTCCTGACTTTC
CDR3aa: CGGAGQAASGANVLTF

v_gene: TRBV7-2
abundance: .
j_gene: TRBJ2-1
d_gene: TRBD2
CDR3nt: TGTGCCAGCAGACTATGGGGGGGAAACAATGAGCAGTTCTTC
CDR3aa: CASRLWGGNNEQFF

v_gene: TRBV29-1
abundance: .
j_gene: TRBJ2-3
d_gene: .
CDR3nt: TGCAGCGTTGAAGAAGCCCCTCATATAGGAACGCAGTATTTT
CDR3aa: CSVEEAPHIGTQYF

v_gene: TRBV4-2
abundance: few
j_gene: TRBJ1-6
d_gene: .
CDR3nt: TGTGCCAGCAGCCAAGCCCAGCCGCGTAGTAATTCACCCCTCCACTTT
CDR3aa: CASSQAQPRSNSPLHF

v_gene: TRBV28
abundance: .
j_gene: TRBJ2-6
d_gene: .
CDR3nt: TGTGCCAGCAGCCTAGACAGGCACTCTGGGGCCAACGTCCTGACTTTC
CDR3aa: CASSLDRHSGANVLTF

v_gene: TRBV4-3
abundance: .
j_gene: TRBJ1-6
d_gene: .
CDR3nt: TGCGCCAGCAGCCAAGTGCCAGCTGTAAATTCACCCCTCCACTTT
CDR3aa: CASSQVPAVNSPLHF

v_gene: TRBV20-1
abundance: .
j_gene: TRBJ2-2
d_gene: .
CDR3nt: TGCAGTGCTAGAGTTACTCGGAAGTCCGGGGAGCTGTTTTTT
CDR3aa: CSARVTRKSGELFF

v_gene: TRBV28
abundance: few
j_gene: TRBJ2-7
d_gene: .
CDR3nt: TGTGCCAGCAGTAACCCCCCGGGTCATAATTCCTACGAGCAGTACTTC
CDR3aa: CASSNPPGHNSYEQYF

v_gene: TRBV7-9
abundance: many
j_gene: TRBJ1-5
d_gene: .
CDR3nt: TGTGCCAGCAGCTTAGAAAATCAGCCCCAGCATTTT
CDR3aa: CASSLENQPQHF

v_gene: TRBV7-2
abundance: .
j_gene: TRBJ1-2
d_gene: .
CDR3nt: TGTGCCAGCAGCTTCCCACCCCCCAGGGGCCCAGGCTACACCTTC
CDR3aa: CASSFPPPRGPGYTF

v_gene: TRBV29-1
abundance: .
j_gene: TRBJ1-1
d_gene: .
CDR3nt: TGCAGCGTTGATCGGGGGGCTGGCACTGAAGCTTTCTTT
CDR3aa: CSVDRGAGTEAFF

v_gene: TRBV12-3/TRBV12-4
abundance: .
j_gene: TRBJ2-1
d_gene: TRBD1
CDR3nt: TGTGCCAGCAGTTACAGGGGATCCTACAATGAGCAGTTCTTC
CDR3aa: CASSYRGSYNEQFF

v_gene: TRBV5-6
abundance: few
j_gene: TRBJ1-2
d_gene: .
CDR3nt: TGTGCCAGCAGCTTTGGCCCAGTGACTAACTATGGCTACACCTTC
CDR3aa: CASSFGPVTNYGYTF

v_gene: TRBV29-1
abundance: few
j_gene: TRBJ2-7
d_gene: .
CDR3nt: TGCAGCGTTGAACTACGGCTCGGCGGAGAGCAGTACTTC
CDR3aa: CSVELRLGGEQYF

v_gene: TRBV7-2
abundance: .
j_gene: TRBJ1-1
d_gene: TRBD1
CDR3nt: TGTGCCAGCAGCTTAGCGTTAGGGGGCGGATGGGCTTTCTTT
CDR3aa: CASSLALGGGWAFF

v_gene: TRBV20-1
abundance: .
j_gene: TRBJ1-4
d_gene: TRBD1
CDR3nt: TGCAGTGCTGACAGTAGCGGGACAGGGGGCCCTCCCGAAAAACTGTTTTTT
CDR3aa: CSADSSGTGGPPEKLFF

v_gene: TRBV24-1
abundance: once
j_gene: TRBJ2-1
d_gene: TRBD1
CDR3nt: TGTGCCACCAGTGATTCAGGGGGCAATGAGCAGTTCTTC
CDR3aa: CATSDSGGNEQFF

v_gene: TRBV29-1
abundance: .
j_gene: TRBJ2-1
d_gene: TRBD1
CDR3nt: TGCAGCGTTGAAGGGACAGGTTATGAGCAGTTCTTC
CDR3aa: CSVEGTGYEQFF

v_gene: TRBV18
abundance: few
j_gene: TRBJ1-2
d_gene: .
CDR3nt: TGTGCCAGCTCACCCGGGACCCCCCTCGGGTCGGCTAACTATGGCTACACCTTC
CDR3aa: CASSPGTPLGSANYGYTF

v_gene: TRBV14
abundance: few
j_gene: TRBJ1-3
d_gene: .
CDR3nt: TGTGCCAGCAGCCGGCAAGAAATGGGACATCCTTCTGGAAACACCATATATTTT
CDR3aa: CASSRQEMGHPSGNTIYF

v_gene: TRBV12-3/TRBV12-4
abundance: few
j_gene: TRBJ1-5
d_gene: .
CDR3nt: TGTGCCAGCAGTACCTACAGGGCGCGCAATCAGCCCCAGCATTTT
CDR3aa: CASSTYRARNQPQHF

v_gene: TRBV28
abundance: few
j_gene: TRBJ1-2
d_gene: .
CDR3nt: TGTGCCAGCAGTTGGGGCCTTATCTATGGCTACACCTTC
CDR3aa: CASSWGLIYGYTF

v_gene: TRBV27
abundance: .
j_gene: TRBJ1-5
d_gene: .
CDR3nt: TGTGCCAGCAGTCGGGGGCCCAATCAGCCCCAGCATTTT
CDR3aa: CASSRGPNQPQHF

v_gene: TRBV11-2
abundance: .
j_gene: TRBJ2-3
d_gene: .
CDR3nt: TGTGCCAGCAGAAGGGGGGGAATTTCCCTCACAGATACGCAGTATTTT
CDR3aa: CASRRGGISLTDTQYF

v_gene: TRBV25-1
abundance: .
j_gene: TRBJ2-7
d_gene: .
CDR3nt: TGTGCCAGCAGTTGGGCCGGCTACGAGCAGTACTTC
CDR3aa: CASSWAGYEQYF

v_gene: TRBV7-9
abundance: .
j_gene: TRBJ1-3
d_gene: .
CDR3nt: TGTGCCAGCAGCTTGGGGCAGATCGGAAACACCATATATTTT
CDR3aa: CASSLGQIGNTIYF

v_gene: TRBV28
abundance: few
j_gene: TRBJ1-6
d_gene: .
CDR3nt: TGTGCCAGCAGCCCCTCCGAGGGGGATCGTTCACCCCTCCACTTT
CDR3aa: CASSPSEGDRSPLHF

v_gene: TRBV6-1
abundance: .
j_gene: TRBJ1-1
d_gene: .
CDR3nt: TGTGCCAGCAGTGAAGTAGGGGGGTGGACTGAAGCTTTCTTT
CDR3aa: CASSEVGGWTEAFF

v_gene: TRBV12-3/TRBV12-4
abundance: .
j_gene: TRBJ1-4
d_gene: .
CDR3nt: TGTGCCAGTTGCAAGTGGGAGGAAAAACTGTTTTTT
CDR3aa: CASCKWEEKLFF

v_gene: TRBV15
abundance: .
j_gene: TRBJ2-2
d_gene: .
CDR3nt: TGTGCCACCAGCAGAGATCCGGCAGGGGCTTTCGCCGGGGAGCTGTTTTTT
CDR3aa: CATSRDPAGAFAGELFF

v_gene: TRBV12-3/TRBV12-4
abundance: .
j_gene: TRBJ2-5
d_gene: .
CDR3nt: TGTGCCAGCAGTCTCGGACCGGATGGGACCCAGTACTTC
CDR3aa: CASSLGPDGTQYF

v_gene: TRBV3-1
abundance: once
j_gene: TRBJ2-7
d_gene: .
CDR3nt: TGTGCCAGCAGCCAATATAATGGAGGAGAGCAGTACTTC
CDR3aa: CASSQYNGGEQYF

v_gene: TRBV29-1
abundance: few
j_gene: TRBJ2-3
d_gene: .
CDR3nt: TGCAGCGTAGTTGGCGGGATTACAGATACGCAGTATTTT
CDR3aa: CSVVGGITDTQYF

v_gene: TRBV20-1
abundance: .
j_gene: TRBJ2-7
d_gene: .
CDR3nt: TGCAGTGCTAATCTTGAGCCCTCCTACGAGCAGTACTTC
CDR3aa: CSANLEPSYEQYF

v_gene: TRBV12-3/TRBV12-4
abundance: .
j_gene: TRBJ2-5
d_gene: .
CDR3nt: TGTGCCAGCAGTTTGGACCGGGAGCGCCGTGTTCTTTACCAAGAGACCCAGTACTTC
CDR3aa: CASSLDRERRVLYQETQYF